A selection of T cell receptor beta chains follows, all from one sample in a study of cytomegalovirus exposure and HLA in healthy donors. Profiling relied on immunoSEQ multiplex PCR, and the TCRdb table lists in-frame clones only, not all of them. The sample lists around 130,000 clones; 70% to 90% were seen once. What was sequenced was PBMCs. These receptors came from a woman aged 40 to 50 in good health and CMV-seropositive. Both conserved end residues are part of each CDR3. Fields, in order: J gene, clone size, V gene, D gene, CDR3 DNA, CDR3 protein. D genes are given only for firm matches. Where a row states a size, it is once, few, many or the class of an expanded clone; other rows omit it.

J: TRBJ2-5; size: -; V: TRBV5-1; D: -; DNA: TGCGCCAGCAGCTTGAGCCCCGAGGAGACCCAGTACTTC; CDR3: CASSLSPEETQYF
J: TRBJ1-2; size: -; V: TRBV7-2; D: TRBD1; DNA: TGTGCCAGCAGCCCGGGACAGGGGGCCACTAACTATGGCTACACCTTC; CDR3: CASSPGQGATNYGYTF
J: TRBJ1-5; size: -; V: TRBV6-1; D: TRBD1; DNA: TGTGCCAGTCCGGGACAGGGGGGTCAGCCCCAGCATTTT; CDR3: CASPGQGGQPQHF
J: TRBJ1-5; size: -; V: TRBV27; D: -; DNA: TGTGCCAGCAGTTTATCGGGACTCAGTAATCAGCCCCAGCATTTT; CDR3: CASSLSGLSNQPQHF
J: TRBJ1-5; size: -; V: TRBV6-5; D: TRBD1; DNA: TGTGCCAGCCGGGACAGGGGGAGTAATCAGCCCCAGCATTTT; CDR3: CASRDRGSNQPQHF
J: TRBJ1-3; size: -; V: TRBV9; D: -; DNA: TGTGCCAGCAGCGTAGGGGGCGCGAGCTCTGGAAACACCATATATTTT; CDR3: CASSVGGASSGNTIYF
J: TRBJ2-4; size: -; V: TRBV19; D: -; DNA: TGTGCCAGTAGTATTTATCTAGCGGAGGGGGGTTCCAAAAACATTCAGTACTTC; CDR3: CASSIYLAEGGSKNIQYF
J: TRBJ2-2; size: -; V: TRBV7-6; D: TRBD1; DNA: TGTGCCAGCAGCTTAGTAGGGACAGGGGACACCGGGGAGCTGTTTTTT; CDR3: CASSLVGTGDTGELFF
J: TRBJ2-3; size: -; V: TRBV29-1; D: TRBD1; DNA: TGCAGCGTTTTAGGGACAGGGGGAGGTGGGCCTACAGATACGCAGTATTTT; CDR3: CSVLGTGGGGPTDTQYF
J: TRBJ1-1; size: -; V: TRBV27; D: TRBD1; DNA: TGTGCCAGCACCCGGACAGGGACGAACACTGAAGCTTTCTTT; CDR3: CASTRTGTNTEAFF
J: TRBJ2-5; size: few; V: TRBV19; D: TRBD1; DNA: TGTGCCAGTAGTGGCGCCGGGACAGCTCAAGAGACCCAGTACTTC; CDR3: CASSGAGTAQETQYF
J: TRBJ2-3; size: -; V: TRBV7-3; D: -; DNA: TGTGCCAGCAGCTTAGGGGGGTACCTCACAGATACGCAGTATTTT; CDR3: CASSLGGYLTDTQYF
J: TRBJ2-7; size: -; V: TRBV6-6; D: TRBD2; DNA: TGTGCCAGCAGTTACAAGGGACTAGCCTACGAGCAGTACTTC; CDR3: CASSYKGLAYEQYF